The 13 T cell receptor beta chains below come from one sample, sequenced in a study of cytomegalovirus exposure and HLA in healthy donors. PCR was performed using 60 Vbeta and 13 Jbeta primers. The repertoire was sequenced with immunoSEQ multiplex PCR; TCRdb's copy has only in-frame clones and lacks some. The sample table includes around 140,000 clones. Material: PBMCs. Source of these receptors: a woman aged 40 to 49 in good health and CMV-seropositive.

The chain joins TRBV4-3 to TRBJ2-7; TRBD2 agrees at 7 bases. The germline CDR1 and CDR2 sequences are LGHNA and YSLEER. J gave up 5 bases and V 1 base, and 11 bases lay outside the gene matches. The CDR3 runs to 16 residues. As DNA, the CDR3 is TGCGCCAGCAGCCAAGCGCTCCAGCGGGGAGGTCACGAGCAGTACTTC. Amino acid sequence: CASSQALQRGGHEQYF.

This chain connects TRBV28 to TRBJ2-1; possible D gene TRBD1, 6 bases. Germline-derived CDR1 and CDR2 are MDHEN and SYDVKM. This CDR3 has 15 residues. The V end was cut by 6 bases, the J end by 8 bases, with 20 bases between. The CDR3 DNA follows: TGTGCCAGCAGCTCCCAACCCCCCAGACAGGATGAGCAGTTCTTC. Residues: CASSSQPPRQDEQFF.

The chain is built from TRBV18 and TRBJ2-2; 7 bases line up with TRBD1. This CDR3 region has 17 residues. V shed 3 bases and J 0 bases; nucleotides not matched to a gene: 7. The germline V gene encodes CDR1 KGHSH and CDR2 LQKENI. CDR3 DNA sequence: TGTGCCAGCTCACCTTCCTGGACAGGTTCGAACACCGGGGAGCTGTTTTTT. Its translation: CASSPSWTGSNTGELFF.

The CDR3 loop is CATSREGSGQPQHF. The DNA of the CDR3 is TGTGCCACCAGCAGAGAGGGTTCCGGGCAGCCCCAGCATTTT. The gene calls are TRBV15 and TRBJ1-5; D is unresolved. Germline V gene data show CDR1 as LNHNV and CDR2 as YYDKDF (reference sequence). V dropped 0 bases and J dropped 7 bases, with 10 bases sitting between them. The CDR3 covers 14 residues. Drawing the rest from reference TRBV15 and TRBJ1-5, the complete variable domain is DAMVIQNPRYQVTQFGKPVTLSCSQTLNHNVMYWYQQKSSQAPKLLFHYYDKDFNNEADTPDNFQSRRPNTSFCFLDIRSPGLGDTAMYLCATSREGSGQPQHFGDGTRLSIL.

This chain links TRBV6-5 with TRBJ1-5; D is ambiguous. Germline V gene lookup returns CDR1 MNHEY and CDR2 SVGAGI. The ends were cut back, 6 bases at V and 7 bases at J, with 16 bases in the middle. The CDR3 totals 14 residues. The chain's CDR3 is CASSHQVEGQPQHF. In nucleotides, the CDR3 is TGTGCCAGCAGCCATCAGGTGGAAGGACAGCCCCAGCATTTT.

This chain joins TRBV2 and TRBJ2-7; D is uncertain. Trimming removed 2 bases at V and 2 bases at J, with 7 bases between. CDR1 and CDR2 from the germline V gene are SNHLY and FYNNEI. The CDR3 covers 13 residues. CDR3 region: CASSELLTYEQYF. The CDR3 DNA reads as TGTGCCAGCAGTGAACTACTAACCTACGAGCAGTACTTC.

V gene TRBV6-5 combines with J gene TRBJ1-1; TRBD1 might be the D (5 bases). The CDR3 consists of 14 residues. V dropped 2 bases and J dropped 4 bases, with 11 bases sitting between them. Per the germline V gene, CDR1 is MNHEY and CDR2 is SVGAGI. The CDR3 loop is CASSYLGRGTEAFF. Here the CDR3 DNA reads TGTGCCAGCAGTTACCTAGGGAGGGGCACTGAAGCTTTCTTT.

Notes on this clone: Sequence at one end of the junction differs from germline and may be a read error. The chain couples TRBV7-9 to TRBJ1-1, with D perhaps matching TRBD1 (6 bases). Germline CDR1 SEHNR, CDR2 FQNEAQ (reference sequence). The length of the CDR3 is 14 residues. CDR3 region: CAGSSGEMNTEAFF. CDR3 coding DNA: TGTGCCGGCAGTTCAGGGGAAATGAACACTGAAGCTTTCTTT.

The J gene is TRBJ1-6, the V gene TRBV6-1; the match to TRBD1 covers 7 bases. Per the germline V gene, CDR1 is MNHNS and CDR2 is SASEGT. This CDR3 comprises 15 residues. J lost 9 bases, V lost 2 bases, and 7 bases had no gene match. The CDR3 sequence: CASSEQEGAGSPLHF. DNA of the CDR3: TGTGCCAGCAGTGAACAAGAGGGGGCAGGTTCACCCCTCCACTTT.

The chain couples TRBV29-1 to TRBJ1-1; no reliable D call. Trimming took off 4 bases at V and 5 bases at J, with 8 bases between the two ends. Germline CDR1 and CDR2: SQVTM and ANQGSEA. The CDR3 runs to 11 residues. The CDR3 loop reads CSVGWETEAFF. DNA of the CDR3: TGCAGCGTTGGCTGGGAGACTGAAGCTTTCTTT.

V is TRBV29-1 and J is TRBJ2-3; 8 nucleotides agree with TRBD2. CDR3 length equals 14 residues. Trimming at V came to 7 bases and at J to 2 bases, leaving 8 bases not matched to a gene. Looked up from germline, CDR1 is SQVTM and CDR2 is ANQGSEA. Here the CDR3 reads CSALTSGPTDTQYF. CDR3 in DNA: TGCAGCGCTCTAACTAGCGGTCCCACAGATACGCAGTATTTT.

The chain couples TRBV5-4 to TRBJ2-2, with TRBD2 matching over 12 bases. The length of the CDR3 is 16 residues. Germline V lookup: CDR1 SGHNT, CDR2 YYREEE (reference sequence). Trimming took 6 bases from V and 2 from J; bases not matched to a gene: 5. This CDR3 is CASNLGLAGNTGELFF. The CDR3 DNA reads TGTGCCAGCAACCTGGGACTAGCGGGTAACACCGGGGAGCTGTTTTTT.

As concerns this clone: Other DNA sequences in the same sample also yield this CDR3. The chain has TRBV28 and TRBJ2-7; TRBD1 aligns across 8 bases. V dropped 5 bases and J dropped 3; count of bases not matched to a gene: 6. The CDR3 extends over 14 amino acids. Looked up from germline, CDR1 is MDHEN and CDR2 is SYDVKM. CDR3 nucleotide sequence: TGTGCCAGCAGTAGCGGACAGGGCCTCTACGAGCAGTACTTC. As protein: CASSSGQGLYEQYF.